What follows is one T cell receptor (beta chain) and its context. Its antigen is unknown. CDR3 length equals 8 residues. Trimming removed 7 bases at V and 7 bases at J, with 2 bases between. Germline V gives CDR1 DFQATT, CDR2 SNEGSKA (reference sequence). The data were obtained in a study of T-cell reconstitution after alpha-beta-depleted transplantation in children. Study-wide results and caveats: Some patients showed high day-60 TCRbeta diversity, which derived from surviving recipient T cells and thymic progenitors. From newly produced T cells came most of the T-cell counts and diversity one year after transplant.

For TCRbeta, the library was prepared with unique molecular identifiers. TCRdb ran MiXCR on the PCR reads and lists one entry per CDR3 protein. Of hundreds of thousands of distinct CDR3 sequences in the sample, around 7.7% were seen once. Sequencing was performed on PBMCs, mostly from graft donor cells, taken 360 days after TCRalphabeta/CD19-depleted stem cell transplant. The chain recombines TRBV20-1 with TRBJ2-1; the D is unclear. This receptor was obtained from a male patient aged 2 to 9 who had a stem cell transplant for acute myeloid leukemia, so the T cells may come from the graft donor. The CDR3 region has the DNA TGCAGTGTTAATGAGCAGTTCTTC. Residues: CSVNEQFF.